Each of the 12 T cell receptor beta chains below was sequenced from the same sample in a study of T-cell reconstitution after alpha-beta-depleted transplantation in children (dated by TCRdb to 2016 to 2018). To prepare the library, PCR was applied. The instrument was an Illumina HiSeq 2500. Molecular barcoding was employed in the preparation of TCR libraries, with unique molecular identifiers being used to normalize TCRbeta repertoire quantification. TCRdb handled the public reads itself, with Q25 trimming in fastp and clone calling in MiXCR, and kept productive beta chains. A single entry per CDR3 protein holds the most common genes and DNA from its merged rows. The sample profile shows 84,000 or so distinct CDR3 sequences; roughly 15% of them were found once. About 19% of the sample is taken by the ten largest. The treatment or condition label, read with the paper, signifies: allogeneic hematopoietic cell transplantation with graft depleted of TCRalphabeta T cells and CD19 B cells.

The material was PBMCs, mostly from graft donor cells, obtained 180 days after TCRalphabeta/CD19-depleted stem cell transplant. These TCRs come from a male patient between 2 and 15 years old who had a stem cell transplant for acute lymphoblastic leukemia, so the T cells may come from the graft donor.

This clonotype was picked up a small number of times. The rearrangement links TRBV12-3 or TRBV12-4 to TRBJ2-7; 9 positions match TRBD1. V dropped 5 bases and J dropped 13; count of bases not matched to a gene: 9. CDR3 length: 12 amino acids. CDR3 amino acids: CASSIPGQGFYF. CDR3 coding DNA: TGTGCCAGCAGTATTCCGGGACAGGGATTCTACTTC.

The CDR3 DNA reads TGTGCCAGCAGTGAAGACTACAGGGCTCGCTACGAGCAGTACTTC. This gives the protein CASSEDYRARYEQYF. The chain couples TRBV6-1 to TRBJ2-7; D may be TRBD1 (6 bases). V was pared by 1 base and J by 3 bases, with 13 bases between. Germline V gene lookup returns CDR1 MNHNS and CDR2 SASEGT. The CDR3 runs 15 residues.

Concerning this clonotype: At one end the junction does not follow the germline gene, possibly because of a read error. The gene calls are TRBV10-3 and TRBJ2-5, with D possibly TRBD1 on 6 matching bases. This CDR3 region has 13 residues. Germline V lookup: CDR1 ENHRY, CDR2 SYGVKD. Here the CDR3 reads CAISRGYQDTQYF. CDR3 coding DNA: TGTGCCATCAGTAGGGGGTACCAAGACACCCAGTACTTC.

The table lists this clonotype with a few counts. The chain carries TRBV29-1 and TRBJ2-1; TRBD1 matches 8 bases. Germline V CDR1 and CDR2: SQVTM, ANQGSEA. V was clipped by 2 bases and J by 6 bases; unmatched bases: 0. The CDR3 extends over 12 amino acids. This CDR3 reads CSVEQGANEQFF. The CDR3 DNA reads as TGCAGCGTTGAACAGGGGGCCAATGAGCAGTTCTTC.

This clonotype was counted a few times. V usage is TRBV5-1 and J usage is TRBJ2-1, with unresolved D. The CDR3 is made up of 12 amino acids. Trimming took off 3 bases at V and 4 bases at J, with 5 bases between the two ends. In germline, CDR1 is SGHRS, CDR2 YFSETQ. The CDR3 sequence is CASSSVYNEQFF. The CDR3 DNA reads TGCGCCAGCAGCTCAGTATACAATGAGCAGTTCTTC.

In its sample, this clonotype was seen a few times. The J gene is TRBJ2-7, the V gene TRBV6-1; 9 bases match TRBD1. The germline V gene encodes CDR1 MNHNS and CDR2 SASEGT. V shed 5 bases and J 3 bases; nucleotides not matched to a gene: 8. CDR3 length equals 15 residues. The CDR3 DNA reads as TGTGCCAGCAGTAGATCGGGACAGGGTGACTACGAGCAGTACTTC. This gives the protein CASSRSGQGDYEQYF.

About this clonotype itself: One end of the junction fails to match germline, which may point to a read error. The chain couples TRBV5-7 to TRBJ2-2, with D possibly called TRBD1 or TRBD2 (5 bases each). TRBV5-7 is designated an ORF whose function remains uncertain. The CDR3 is 17 amino acids. CDR3 sequence (DNA): TGTGCCATCAGCCCCGGGCTACAGGAATGGGGGACCGGGGAGCTGTTTTTT. It yields the protein CAISPGLQEWGTGELFF.

This clonotype was picked up many times. The chain recombines TRBV7-8 with TRBJ2-2; D perhaps matches TRBD2 (6 bases). Germline V gives CDR1 SGHVS, CDR2 FQNEAQ. CDR3 size: 14 residues. The V end was cut by 3 bases, the J end by 1 base, with 6 bases between. The CDR3 DNA follows: TGTGCCAGCAGCTTGGGGGGGAACACCGGGGAGCTGTTTTTT. It encodes CASSLGGNTGELFF.

Comment on this clonotype: At one of its ends the junction is not consistent with the germline gene, which may arise from a read error. The chain employs TRBV20-1 and TRBJ1-1; perhaps TRBD1 as D (6 bases). The CDR3 runs 14 residues. The germline V gene encodes CDR1 DFQATT and CDR2 SNEGSKA (reference sequence). The CDR3 DNA sequence: TGCAGTGCTCCCGTGACAGGCTTGAACGCTGAAGCTTTCTTT. It specifies CSAPVTGLNAEAFF.

The genes are TRBV7-6 and TRBJ2-2; 8 bases are shared with TRBD2. The V segment lost 5 bases and the J segment 2 bases; nucleotides outside the gene matches: 22. The CDR3 length is 21 residues. From germline, CDR1 is SGHVS and CDR2 FNYEAQ. The CDR3, as DNA: TGTGCCAGCAGCCCTATAATAGGGGTAATACTAGCGGAGATAAACACCGGGGAGCTGTTTTTT. It encodes CASSPIIGVILAEINTGELFF.

This clonotype was seen only a few times. The chain employs TRBV5-1 and TRBJ2-2; 12 nucleotides match TRBD1. Trimming removed 7 bases from V and 0 bases from J; junction bases left unmatched: 7. Germline values: CDR1 SGHRS, CDR2 YFSETQ. CDR3 size: 17 residues. This CDR3 is CASHTGTGGSNTGELFF. CDR3 nucleotides: TGCGCCAGCCATACCGGGACAGGGGGCTCGAACACCGGGGAGCTGTTTTTT.

This clonotype was seen a handful of times. The chain combines TRBV15 with TRBJ1-1; TRBD1 matches 7 bases. The CDR3 extends over 15 amino acids. Germline V CDR1 and CDR2: LNHNV, YYDKDF (reference sequence). V was clipped by 0 bases and J by 8 bases; unmatched bases: 9. CDR3 protein: CATSRDLTGLGEAFF. CDR3 in DNA: TGTGCCACCAGCAGAGATCTGACAGGGTTGGGAGAAGCTTTCTTT.